This T cell receptor beta chain was retrieved from a study of blood T cell repertoires in COVID-19. Study context: Sites in the United States, Italy and Spain provided acute and convalescent COVID-19 samples. Nucleic acid was either cDNA or gDNA, and it came from T cells, B-cell-depleted T cells, or PBMCs.

Per the study methods: Amplification of reference gene primers was used by the study to estimate nucleated cell counts. Clones were read by immunoSEQ multiplex PCR, and TCRdb kept only the in-frame ones, dropping some. The DNA was the basis for D and trimming; V, J and clone size are from that table. In the table there are about 190,000 clones, around 85% of which are singletons. Germline CDR1 reads SGHNT; CDR2 reads YYREEE (reference sequence). CDR3 length: 12 residues. Trimming pared 6 bases from V and 9 bases from J, leaving 10 bases between. Sequenced material: peripheral blood. The TCR comes from a woman in her 50s with acute or convalescent COVID-19. This chain joins TRBV5-4 and TRBJ1-6; D gene ambiguous. The CDR3 bases are TGTGCCAGCAACTTCCTCGGTTCACCCCTCCACTTT. It is translated as CASNFLGSPLHF.